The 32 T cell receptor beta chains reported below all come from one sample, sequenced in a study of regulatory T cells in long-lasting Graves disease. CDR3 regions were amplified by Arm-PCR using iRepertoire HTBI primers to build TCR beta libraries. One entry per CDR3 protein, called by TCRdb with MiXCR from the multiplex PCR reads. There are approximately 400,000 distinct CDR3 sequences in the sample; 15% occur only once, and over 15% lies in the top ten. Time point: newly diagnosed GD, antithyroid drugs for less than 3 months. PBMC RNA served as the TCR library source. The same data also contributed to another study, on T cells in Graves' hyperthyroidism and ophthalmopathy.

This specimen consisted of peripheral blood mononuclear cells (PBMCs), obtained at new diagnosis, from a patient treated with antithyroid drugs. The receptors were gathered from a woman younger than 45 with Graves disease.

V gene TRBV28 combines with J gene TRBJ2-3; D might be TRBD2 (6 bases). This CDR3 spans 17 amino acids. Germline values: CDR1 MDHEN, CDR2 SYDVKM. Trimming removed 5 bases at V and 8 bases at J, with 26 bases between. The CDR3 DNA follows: TGTGCCAGCAGTCCCCTGGGCGGGGCCCGCCCGGTCGGTACGCAGTATTTT. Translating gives CASSPLGGARPVGTQYF.

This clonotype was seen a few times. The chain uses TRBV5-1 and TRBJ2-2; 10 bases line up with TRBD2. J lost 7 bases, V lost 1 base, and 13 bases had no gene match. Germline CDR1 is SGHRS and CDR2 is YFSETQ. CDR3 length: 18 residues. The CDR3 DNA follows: TGCGCCAGCAGCTTGTATCCTAGCGGGGGTGGAGAGGACGGGGAGCTGTTTTTT. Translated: CASSLYPSGGGEDGELFF.

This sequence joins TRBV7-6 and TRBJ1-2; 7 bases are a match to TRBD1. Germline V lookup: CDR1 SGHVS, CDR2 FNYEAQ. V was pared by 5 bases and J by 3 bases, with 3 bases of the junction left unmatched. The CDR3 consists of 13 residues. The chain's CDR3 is CASSQGGDYGYTF. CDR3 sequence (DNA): TGTGCCAGCAGCCAAGGGGGCGACTATGGCTACACCTTC. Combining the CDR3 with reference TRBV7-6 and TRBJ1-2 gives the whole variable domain GAGVSQSPRYKVTKRGQDVALRCDPISGHVSLYWYRQALGQGPEFLTYFNYEAQQDKSGLPNDRFSAERPEGSISTLTIQRTEQRDSAMYRCASSQGGDYGYTFGSGTRLTVV.

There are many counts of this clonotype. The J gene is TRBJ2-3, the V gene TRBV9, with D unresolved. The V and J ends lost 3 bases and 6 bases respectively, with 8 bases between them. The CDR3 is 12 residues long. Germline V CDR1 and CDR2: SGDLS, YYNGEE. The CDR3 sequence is CASSGHGDTQYF. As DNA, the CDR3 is TGTGCCAGCAGCGGTCATGGGGATACGCAGTATTTT.

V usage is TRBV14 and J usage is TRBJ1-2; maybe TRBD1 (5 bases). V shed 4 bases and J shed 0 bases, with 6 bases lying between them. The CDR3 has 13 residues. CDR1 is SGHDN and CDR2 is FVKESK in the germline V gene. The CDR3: CASSRGTNYGYTF. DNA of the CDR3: TGTGCCAGCAGCCGGGGGACTAACTATGGCTACACCTTC.

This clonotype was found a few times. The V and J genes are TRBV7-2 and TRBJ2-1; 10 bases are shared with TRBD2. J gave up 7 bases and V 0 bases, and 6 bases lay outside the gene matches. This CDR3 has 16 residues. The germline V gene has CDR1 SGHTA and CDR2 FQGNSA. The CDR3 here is CASSLAVASGGNEQFF. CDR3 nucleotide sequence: TGTGCCAGCAGCTTAGCGGTGGCTAGCGGGGGAAATGAGCAGTTCTTC.

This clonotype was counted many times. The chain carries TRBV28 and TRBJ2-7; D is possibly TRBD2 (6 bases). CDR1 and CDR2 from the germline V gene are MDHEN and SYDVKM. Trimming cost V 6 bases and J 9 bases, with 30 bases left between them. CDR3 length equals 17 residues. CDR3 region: CASRGQGTGVGPDRQYF. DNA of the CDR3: TGTGCCAGCAGGGGCCAAGGGACGGGAGTAGGTCCCGACCGGCAGTACTTC.

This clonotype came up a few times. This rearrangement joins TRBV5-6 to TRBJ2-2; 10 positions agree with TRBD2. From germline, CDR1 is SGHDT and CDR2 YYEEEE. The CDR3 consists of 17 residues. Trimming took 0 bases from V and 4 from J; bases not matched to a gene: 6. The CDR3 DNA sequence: TGTGCCAGCAGCTTGGCCGTATTAGCGGGAGGCACCGGGGAGCTGTTTTTT. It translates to CASSLAVLAGGTGELFF.

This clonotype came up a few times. The CDR3 sequence: CASSLRPGQGGSGSPLHF. In DNA, the CDR3 is TGTGCCAGCAGCCTAAGACCGGGACAGGGAGGTTCAGGATCACCCCTCCACTTT. J is TRBJ1-6 and V is TRBV6-2 or TRBV6-3, with TRBD1 identical over 9 bases. Losses at the gene ends were 6 bases for V and 10 bases for J; bases not matched to a gene: 19. Germline CDR1 MNHEY, CDR2 SVGEGT. The CDR3 extends over 18 amino acids.

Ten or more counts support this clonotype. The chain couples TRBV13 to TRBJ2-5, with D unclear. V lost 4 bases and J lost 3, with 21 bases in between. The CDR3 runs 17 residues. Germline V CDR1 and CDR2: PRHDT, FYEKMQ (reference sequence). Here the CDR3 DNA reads TGTGCCAGCAGCTCCCCCCCGCTAGTCCAGAAAGAAGAGACCCAGTACTTC. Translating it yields CASSSPPLVQKEETQYF.

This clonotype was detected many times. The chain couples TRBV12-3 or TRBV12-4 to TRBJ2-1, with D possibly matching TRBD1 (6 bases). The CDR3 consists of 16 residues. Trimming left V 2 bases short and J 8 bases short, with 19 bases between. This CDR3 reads CASSLSRDTIRHEQFF. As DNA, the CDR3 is TGTGCCAGCAGTTTATCCCGGGACACCATACGCCATGAGCAGTTCTTC.

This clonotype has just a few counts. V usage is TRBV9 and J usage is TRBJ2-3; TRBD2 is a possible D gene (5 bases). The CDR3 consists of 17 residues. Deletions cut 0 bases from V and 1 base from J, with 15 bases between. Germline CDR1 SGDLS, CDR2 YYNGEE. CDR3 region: CASSVASPEVRTDTQYF. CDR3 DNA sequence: TGTGCCAGCAGCGTAGCCTCCCCGGAGGTCCGCACAGATACGCAGTATTTT. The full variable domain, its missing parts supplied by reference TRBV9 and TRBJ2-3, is DSGVTQTPKHLITATGQRVTLRCSPRSGDLSVYWYQQSLDQGLQFLIQYYNGEERAKGNILERFSAQQFPDLHSELNLSSLELGDSALYFCASSVASPEVRTDTQYFGPGTRLTVL.

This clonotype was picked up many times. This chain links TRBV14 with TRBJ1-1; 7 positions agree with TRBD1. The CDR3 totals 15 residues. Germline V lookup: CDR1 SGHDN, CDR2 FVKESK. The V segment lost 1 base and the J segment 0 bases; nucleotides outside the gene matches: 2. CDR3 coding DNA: TGTGCCAGCAGCCAAGTGGGACAGTTGAACACTGAAGCTTTCTTT. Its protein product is CASSQVGQLNTEAFF.

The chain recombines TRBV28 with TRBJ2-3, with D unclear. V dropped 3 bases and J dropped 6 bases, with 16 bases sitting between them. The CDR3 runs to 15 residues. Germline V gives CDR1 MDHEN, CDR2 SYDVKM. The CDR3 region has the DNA TGTGCCAGCAGTTTGTGGCTAGTTCGTGCGGATACGCAGTATTTT. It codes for CASSLWLVRADTQYF. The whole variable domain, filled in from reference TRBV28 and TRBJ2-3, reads DVKVTQSSRYLVKRTGEKVFLECVQDMDHENMFWYRQDPGLGLRLIYFSYDVKMKEKGDIPEGYSVSREKKERFSLILESASTNQTSMYLCASSLWLVRADTQYFGPGTRLTVL.

The CDR3 nucleotides are TGTGCCAGCAGCTTAATTACTAGCGGGATGAATGAGCAGTTCTTC. Its protein product is CASSLITSGMNEQFF. J is TRBJ2-1 and V is TRBV7-3, with 10 bases aligning to TRBD2. J lost 7 bases, V lost 1 base, and 4 bases had no gene match. Looked up from germline, CDR1 is SGHTA and CDR2 is FQGTGA. There are 15 residues in the CDR3.

For the CDR3, the DNA is TGCGCCAGCAGCCCTTGGGCGCGGGGGAACACCGGGGAGCTGTTTTTT. Amino acid sequence: CASSPWARGNTGELFF. The chain recombines TRBV4-1 with TRBJ2-2; TRBD2 is a possible D gene (6 bases). Trimming removed 4 bases from V and 1 base from J, with 13 bases in between. The CDR3 sequence is 16 residues long. Germline CDR1 and CDR2: MGHRA and YSYEKL.

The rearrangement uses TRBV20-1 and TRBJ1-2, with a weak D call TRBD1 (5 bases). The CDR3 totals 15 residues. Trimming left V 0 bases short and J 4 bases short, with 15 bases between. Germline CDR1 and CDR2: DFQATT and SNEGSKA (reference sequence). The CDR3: CSARDQRNGGYGYTF. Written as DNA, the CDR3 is TGCAGTGCTAGAGATCAGAGGAACGGGGGCTATGGCTACACCTTC.

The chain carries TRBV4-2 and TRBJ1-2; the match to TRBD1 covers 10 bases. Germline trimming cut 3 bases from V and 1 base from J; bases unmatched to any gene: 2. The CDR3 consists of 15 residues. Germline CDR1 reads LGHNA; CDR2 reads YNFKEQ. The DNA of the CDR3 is TGTGCCAGCAGCCAGACAGGGGGCCGTAACTATGGCTACACCTTC. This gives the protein CASSQTGGRNYGYTF.

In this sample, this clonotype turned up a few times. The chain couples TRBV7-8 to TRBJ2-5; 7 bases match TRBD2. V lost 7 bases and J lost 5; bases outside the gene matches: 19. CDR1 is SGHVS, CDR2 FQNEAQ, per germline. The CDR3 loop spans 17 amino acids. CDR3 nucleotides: TGTGCCAGCAAACCGAAACTAGCGTCCATTGAGGGGGAGACCCAGTACTTC. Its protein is CASKPKLASIEGETQYF.

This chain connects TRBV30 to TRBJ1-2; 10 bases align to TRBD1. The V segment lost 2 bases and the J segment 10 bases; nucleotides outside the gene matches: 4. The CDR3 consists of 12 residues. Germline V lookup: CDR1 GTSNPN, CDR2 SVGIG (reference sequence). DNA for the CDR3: TGTGCCTGGAGTCCCGGGACAGGGGACTACACCTTC. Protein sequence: CAWSPGTGDYTF.

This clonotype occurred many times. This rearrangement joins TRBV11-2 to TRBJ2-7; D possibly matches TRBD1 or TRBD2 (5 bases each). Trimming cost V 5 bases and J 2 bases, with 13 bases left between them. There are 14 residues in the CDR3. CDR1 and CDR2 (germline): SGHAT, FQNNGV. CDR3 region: CASSNIGTPYEQYF. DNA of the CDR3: TGTGCCAGCAGCAACATAGGGACCCCCTACGAGCAGTACTTC.

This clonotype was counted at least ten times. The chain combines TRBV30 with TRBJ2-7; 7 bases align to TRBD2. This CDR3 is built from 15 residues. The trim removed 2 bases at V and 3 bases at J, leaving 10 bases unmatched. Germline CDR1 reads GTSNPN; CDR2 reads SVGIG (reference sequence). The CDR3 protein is CAWSPPGGAGYEQYF. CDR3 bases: TGTGCCTGGAGTCCCCCGGGAGGTGCCGGCTACGAGCAGTACTTC. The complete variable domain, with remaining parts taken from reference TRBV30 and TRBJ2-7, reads SQTIHQWPATLVQPVGSPLSLECTVEGTSNPNLYWYRQAAGRGLQLLFYSVGIGQISSEVPQNLSASRPQDRQFILSSKKLLLSDSGFYLCAWSPPGGAGYEQYFGPGTRLTVT.

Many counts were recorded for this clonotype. This chain's CDR3 is CASSEFGSRNEQFF. CDR3 nucleotides: TGTGCCAGCAGTGAATTCGGGAGTAGGAATGAGCAGTTCTTC. The chain has TRBV6-2 or TRBV6-3 and TRBJ2-1; perhaps TRBD2 as D (6 bases). CDR1 is MNHEY and CDR2 is SVGEGT in the germline V gene. Trimming removed 5 bases from V and 7 bases from J, with 15 bases in between. CDR3 length: 14 amino acids.

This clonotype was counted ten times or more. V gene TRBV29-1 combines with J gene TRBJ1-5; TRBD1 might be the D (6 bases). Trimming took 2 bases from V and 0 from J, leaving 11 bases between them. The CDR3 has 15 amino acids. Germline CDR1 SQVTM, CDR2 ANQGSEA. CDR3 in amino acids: CSVELGGGSNQPQHF. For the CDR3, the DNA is TGCAGCGTTGAATTAGGGGGAGGTAGCAATCAGCCCCAGCATTTT.

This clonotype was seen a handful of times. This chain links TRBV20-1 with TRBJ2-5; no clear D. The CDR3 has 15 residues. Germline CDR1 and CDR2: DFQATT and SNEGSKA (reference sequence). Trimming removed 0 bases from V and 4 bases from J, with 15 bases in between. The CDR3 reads CSARDSRPPGETQYF. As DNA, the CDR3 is TGCAGTGCTAGAGATAGTCGACCACCTGGAGAGACCCAGTACTTC.

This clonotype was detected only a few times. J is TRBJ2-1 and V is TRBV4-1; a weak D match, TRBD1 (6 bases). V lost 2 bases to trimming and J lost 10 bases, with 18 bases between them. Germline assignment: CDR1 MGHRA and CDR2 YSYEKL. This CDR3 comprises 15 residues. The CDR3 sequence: CASSQPIVRGTEQFF. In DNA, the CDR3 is TGCGCCAGCAGCCAACCCATCGTCAGGGGAACGGAGCAGTTCTTC.

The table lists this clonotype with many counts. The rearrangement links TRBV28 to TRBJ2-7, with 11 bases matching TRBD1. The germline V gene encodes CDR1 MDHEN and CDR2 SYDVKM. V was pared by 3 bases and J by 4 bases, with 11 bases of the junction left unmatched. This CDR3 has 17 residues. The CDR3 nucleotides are TGTGCCAGCAGTTTCCCCGGAGGACAGGGGGCCTCATACGAGCAGTACTTC. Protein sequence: CASSFPGGQGASYEQYF.

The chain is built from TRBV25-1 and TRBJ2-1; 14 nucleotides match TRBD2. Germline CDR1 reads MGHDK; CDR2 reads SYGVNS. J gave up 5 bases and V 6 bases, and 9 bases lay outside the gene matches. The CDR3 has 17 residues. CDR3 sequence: CASSPFRLAGGNNEQFF. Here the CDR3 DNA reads TGTGCCAGCAGCCCCTTCCGACTAGCGGGAGGGAACAATGAGCAGTTCTTC.

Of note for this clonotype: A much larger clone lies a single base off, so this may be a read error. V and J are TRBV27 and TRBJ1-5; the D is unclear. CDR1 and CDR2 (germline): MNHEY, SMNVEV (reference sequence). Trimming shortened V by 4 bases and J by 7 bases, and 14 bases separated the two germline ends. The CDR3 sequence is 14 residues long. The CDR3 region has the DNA TGTGCCAGCAGTTCCACAGAGCGTTTCCAGCCCCAGCATTTT. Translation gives CASSSTERFQPQHF.

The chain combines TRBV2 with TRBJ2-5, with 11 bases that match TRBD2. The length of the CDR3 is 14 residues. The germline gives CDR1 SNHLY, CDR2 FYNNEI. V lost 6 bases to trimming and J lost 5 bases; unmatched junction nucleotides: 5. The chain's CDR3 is CASRVASGRETQYF. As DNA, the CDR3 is TGTGCCAGCAGGGTGGCTAGCGGGAGGGAGACCCAGTACTTC.

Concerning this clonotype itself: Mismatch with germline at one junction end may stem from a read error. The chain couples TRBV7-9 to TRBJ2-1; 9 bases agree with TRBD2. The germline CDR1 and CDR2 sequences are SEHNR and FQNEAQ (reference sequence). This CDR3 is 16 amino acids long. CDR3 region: CASSQVAGDSYNEQFF. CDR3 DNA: TGCGCCAGCAGCCAAGTAGCGGGAGACTCCTACAATGAGCAGTTCTTC.

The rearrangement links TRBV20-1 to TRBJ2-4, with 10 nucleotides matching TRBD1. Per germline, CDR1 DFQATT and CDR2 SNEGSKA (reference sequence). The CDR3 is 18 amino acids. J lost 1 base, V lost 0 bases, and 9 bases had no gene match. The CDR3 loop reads CSARDNRDRGSAKNIQYF. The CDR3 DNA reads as TGCAGTGCTAGAGATAATAGGGACAGGGGATCGGCCAAAAACATTCAGTACTTC.